The rows below give T cell receptor beta chains drawn from one sample of a study of CD8 T cells in Susac syndrome. TCRdb processed the immunoSEQ multiplex PCR reads anew with MiXCR; each CDR3 protein has one entry. The data contain 130,000 or so distinct CDR3 sequences, over 75% of them singletons. Material for sequencing was CD8+ T cells from PBMCs. Receptor source: a human donor with multiple sclerosis. Both conserved end residues are part of each CDR3. Each record gives: J gene, D gene, V gene, clone size, CDR3 DNA, CDR3 protein. A D gene is named only where the DNA matches it firmly. Not all rows give a size; the values are once, few, many and, for expanded clones, a class.

j_gene: TRBJ1-1
d_gene: .
v_gene: TRBV30
abundance: .
CDR3nt: TGTGCCTGGAAGCTAGTGATAAGCACTGAAGCTTTCTTT
CDR3aa: CAWKLVISTEAFF

j_gene: TRBJ2-3
d_gene: TRBD2
v_gene: TRBV24-1
abundance: .
CDR3nt: TGTGCCAGTGGGACTAGCGGGACAGATACGCAGTATTTT
CDR3aa: CASGTSGTDTQYF

j_gene: TRBJ2-5
d_gene: .
v_gene: TRBV29-1
abundance: .
CDR3nt: TGCAGCGCCGAGGCCCCAGGGTACCTAGAGACCCAGTACTTC
CDR3aa: CSAEAPGYLETQYF

j_gene: TRBJ1-1
d_gene: .
v_gene: TRBV7-6
abundance: .
CDR3nt: TGTGCCAGCAGCCTAGGTGCAGACTTGAACACTGAAGCTTTCTTT
CDR3aa: CASSLGADLNTEAFF

j_gene: TRBJ1-1
d_gene: TRBD1
v_gene: TRBV27
abundance: .
CDR3nt: TGTGCCAGCAGTTTACGGGGGACAGGCTACACTGAAGCTTTCTTT
CDR3aa: CASSLRGTGYTEAFF

j_gene: TRBJ2-3
d_gene: .
v_gene: TRBV19
abundance: .
CDR3nt: TGTGCCAGTAGTATAACAGCCAGCACAGATACGCAGTATTTT
CDR3aa: CASSITASTDTQYF

j_gene: TRBJ2-1
d_gene: .
v_gene: TRBV19
abundance: .
CDR3nt: TGTGCCAGTAGTACCACTGGCGGGCCTTACAATGAGCAGTTCTTC
CDR3aa: CASSTTGGPYNEQFF

j_gene: TRBJ2-1
d_gene: .
v_gene: TRBV4-1
abundance: .
CDR3nt: TGCGCCAGCAGCCCCTGGCCTAAGCCAAGCAATGAGCAGTTCTTC
CDR3aa: CASSPWPKPSNEQFF

j_gene: TRBJ2-3
d_gene: .
v_gene: TRBV30
abundance: .
CDR3nt: TGTGCCTGGAGTACCCCGGAGGAGGCAAGCACAGATACGCAGTATTTT
CDR3aa: CAWSTPEEASTDTQYF

j_gene: TRBJ1-2
d_gene: .
v_gene: TRBV10-3
abundance: .
CDR3nt: TGTGCCACCGAGACCTTGGGCAGAATGAATGGCTACACCTTC
CDR3aa: CATETLGRMNGYTF

j_gene: TRBJ2-6
d_gene: .
v_gene: TRBV12-3/TRBV12-4
abundance: once
CDR3nt: TGTGCCAGCAGTTTGATGGGGGAATCTGGGGCCAACGTCCTGACTTTC
CDR3aa: CASSLMGESGANVLTF

j_gene: TRBJ1-5
d_gene: TRBD1
v_gene: TRBV19
abundance: .
CDR3nt: TGTGCCAGTAGTATAGGCCCAGGGGGCTCTAGGCAGCCCCAGCATTTT
CDR3aa: CASSIGPGGSRQPQHF

j_gene: TRBJ1-1
d_gene: .
v_gene: TRBV2
abundance: once
CDR3nt: TGTGCCGCGGCAGGGTATCCTGAAGCTTTCTTT
CDR3aa: CAAAGYPEAFF

j_gene: TRBJ1-5
d_gene: .
v_gene: TRBV27
abundance: .
CDR3nt: TGTGCCAGCAGGCCCGGGGGGAGCAATCAGCCCCAGCATTTT
CDR3aa: CASRPGGSNQPQHF

j_gene: TRBJ1-2
d_gene: .
v_gene: TRBV7-2
abundance: .
CDR3nt: TGTGCCAGCAGTCCTGGGGGGAGCTATGGCTACACCTTC
CDR3aa: CASSPGGSYGYTF

j_gene: TRBJ1-1
d_gene: .
v_gene: TRBV5-4
abundance: .
CDR3nt: TGTGCCAGCAGCACCTCCCCAGGGGAACTGACGAACACGGAAGCTTTCTTT
CDR3aa: CASSTSPGELTNTEAFF

j_gene: TRBJ2-1
d_gene: .
v_gene: TRBV28
abundance: .
CDR3nt: TGTGCCAGCAGTTTCATCCCGACGGGGCCAAATGAGCAGTTCTTC
CDR3aa: CASSFIPTGPNEQFF

j_gene: TRBJ2-7
d_gene: TRBD1
v_gene: TRBV7-8
abundance: .
CDR3nt: TGTGCCAGCAGCTTAGCGCGAGGGACAGGGGGGTACGAGCAGTACTTC
CDR3aa: CASSLARGTGGYEQYF

j_gene: TRBJ1-5
d_gene: .
v_gene: TRBV11-2
abundance: .
CDR3nt: TGTGCCAGCAGCTTAAGGGGGTCGGGGGATATGGTTCAGCCCCAGCATTTT
CDR3aa: CASSLRGSGDMVQPQHF

j_gene: TRBJ1-5
d_gene: .
v_gene: TRBV27
abundance: .
CDR3nt: TGTGCCAGCAGTGCCACGTCGACAGGTATAGATCAGCCCCAGCATTTT
CDR3aa: CASSATSTGIDQPQHF

j_gene: TRBJ2-2
d_gene: .
v_gene: TRBV6-2/TRBV6-3
abundance: .
CDR3nt: TGTGCCAGCAGCCACGCTAGCAACACCGGGGAGCTGTTTTTT
CDR3aa: CASSHASNTGELFF

j_gene: TRBJ2-1
d_gene: TRBD2
v_gene: TRBV2
abundance: .
CDR3nt: TGTGCCAGCAGTGTAGCGGGAGAGCCCCCCCTCACCAACAATGAGCAGTTCTTC
CDR3aa: CASSVAGEPPLTNNEQFF

j_gene: TRBJ1-1
d_gene: .
v_gene: TRBV15
abundance: .
CDR3nt: TGTGCCACCCGGGAACGGGTGAACACTGAAGCTTTCTTT
CDR3aa: CATRERVNTEAFF

j_gene: TRBJ1-5
d_gene: .
v_gene: TRBV27
abundance: .
CDR3nt: TGTGCCAGCAGTTTACGGGGAGGCAATCAGCCCCAGCATTTT
CDR3aa: CASSLRGGNQPQHF

j_gene: TRBJ2-5
d_gene: .
v_gene: TRBV7-9
abundance: .
CDR3nt: TGTGCCAGCAGCTTAGGGCAGGGTGAAGAGACCCAGTACTTC
CDR3aa: CASSLGQGEETQYF

j_gene: TRBJ2-1
d_gene: TRBD2
v_gene: TRBV4-1
abundance: .
CDR3nt: TGCGCCAGCAGCCAACTAAACACCGGGACTAGCCCGTACAATGAGCAGTTCTTC
CDR3aa: CASSQLNTGTSPYNEQFF

j_gene: TRBJ2-7
d_gene: TRBD1
v_gene: TRBV12-3/TRBV12-4
abundance: .
CDR3nt: TGTGCCAGCAGTTTAGCACCACCGGGACAGCGCTACGAGCAGTACTTC
CDR3aa: CASSLAPPGQRYEQYF

j_gene: TRBJ2-3
d_gene: TRBD1
v_gene: TRBV18
abundance: .
CDR3nt: TGTGCCAGCTCCCCTCGGGACAGGGGTGGAGATACGCAGTATTTT
CDR3aa: CASSPRDRGGDTQYF

j_gene: TRBJ1-2
d_gene: .
v_gene: TRBV19
abundance: once
CDR3nt: TGTGCCAGTAGTATAGGTACCGCCTATGGCTACACCTTC
CDR3aa: CASSIGTAYGYTF

j_gene: TRBJ2-7
d_gene: TRBD1
v_gene: TRBV6-5
abundance: few
CDR3nt: TGTGCCAGCAGTTACTCAAAGGGGGCGGTTTACGAGCAGTACTTC
CDR3aa: CASSYSKGAVYEQYF

j_gene: TRBJ2-3
d_gene: TRBD1
v_gene: TRBV28
abundance: .
CDR3nt: TGTGCCAGCAGTTCCCCTCCCGACAGGGTTGGGGCAGATACGCAGTATTTT
CDR3aa: CASSSPPDRVGADTQYF

j_gene: TRBJ2-2
d_gene: .
v_gene: TRBV7-9
abundance: few
CDR3nt: TGTGCCAGCAGTTCCGGTTCCGGGGAGCTGTTTTTT
CDR3aa: CASSSGSGELFF

j_gene: TRBJ2-3
d_gene: .
v_gene: TRBV24-1
abundance: .
CDR3nt: TGTGCCACCAGTGAGGGGGGGCTGGCGGATACGCAGTATTTT
CDR3aa: CATSEGGLADTQYF

j_gene: TRBJ2-7
d_gene: TRBD1
v_gene: TRBV29-1
abundance: once
CDR3nt: TGCAGCGTTCTGGGACAGTCCTCCGAGCAGTACTTC
CDR3aa: CSVLGQSSEQYF

j_gene: TRBJ2-4
d_gene: .
v_gene: TRBV20-1
abundance: .
CDR3nt: TGCAGTGCTAGAGATCTGGGGCTAGCCAAAAACATTCAGTACTTC
CDR3aa: CSARDLGLAKNIQYF

j_gene: TRBJ2-1
d_gene: .
v_gene: TRBV7-3
abundance: .
CDR3nt: TGTGCCAGCAGTCCTTTTGGGGGAAGCAATGAGCAGTTCTTC
CDR3aa: CASSPFGGSNEQFF

j_gene: TRBJ1-2
d_gene: .
v_gene: TRBV29-1
abundance: .
CDR3nt: TGCAGCGTTGAAGATCTTGGGGGGTTGGGTGGCTACACCTTC
CDR3aa: CSVEDLGGLGGYTF

j_gene: TRBJ1-5
d_gene: .
v_gene: TRBV19
abundance: .
CDR3nt: TGTGCCAGTAGTATCCCACAGACTAGCAATCAGCCCCAGCATTTT
CDR3aa: CASSIPQTSNQPQHF

j_gene: TRBJ1-1
d_gene: .
v_gene: TRBV19
abundance: .
CDR3nt: TGTGCCAGTAGTGACAGGACCAGCTCCATGAACACTGAAGCTTTCTTT
CDR3aa: CASSDRTSSMNTEAFF

j_gene: TRBJ2-3
d_gene: .
v_gene: TRBV9
abundance: .
CDR3nt: TGTGCCAGCAGCGTAGGTAGTAGCTCATCCACAGATACGCAGTATTTT
CDR3aa: CASSVGSSSSTDTQYF

j_gene: TRBJ2-3
d_gene: .
v_gene: TRBV7-9
abundance: once
CDR3nt: TGTGCCAATGCCGAAGTGGGGAGCACAGATACGCAGTATTTT
CDR3aa: CANAEVGSTDTQYF